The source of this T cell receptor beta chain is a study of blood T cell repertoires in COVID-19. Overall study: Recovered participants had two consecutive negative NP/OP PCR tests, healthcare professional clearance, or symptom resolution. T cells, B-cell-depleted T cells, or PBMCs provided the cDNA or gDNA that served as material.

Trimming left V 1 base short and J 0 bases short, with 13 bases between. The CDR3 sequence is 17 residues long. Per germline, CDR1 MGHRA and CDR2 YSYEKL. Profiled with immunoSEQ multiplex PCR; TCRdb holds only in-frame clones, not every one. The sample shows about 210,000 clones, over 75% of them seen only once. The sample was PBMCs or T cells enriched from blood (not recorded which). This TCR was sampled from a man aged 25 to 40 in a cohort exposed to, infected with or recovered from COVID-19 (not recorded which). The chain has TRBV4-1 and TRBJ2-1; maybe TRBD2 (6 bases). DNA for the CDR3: TGCGCCAGCAGCCAAGGTACTAGCAGGAGCTCCTACAATGAGCAGTTCTTC. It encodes CASSQGTSRSSYNEQFF.